This TCR beta chain was observed in a study of response to subunit inactivated influenza vaccine. Whole-study results and caveats: Researchers suggested that each seasonal influenza vaccination recruits few new T cells.

TCRdb analysed the RT-PCR reads with MiXCR anew, one entry per CDR3 protein. Of hundreds of thousands of distinct CDR3 sequences in the sample, roughly 12% were seen once. This CDR3 has 14 amino acids. From germline, CDR1 is SEHNR and CDR2 FQNEAQ (reference sequence). Between the trimmed V and J ends, which lost 0 bases and 5 bases, there was a span of 8 bases. To note about this clonotype: Its antigen remains unknown.

This sample also belongs to another study, concerning T cells expressing NK-cell markers. From that study: 5'RACE template switching with UMIs produced the TCR beta cDNA. Sequencing of TCR beta repertoires drew on sorted CD3+CD56+NKG2C+, CD3+CD56+NKG2C- and CD3+CD56-NKG2C+ T cells. The dominant NKG2C+ clonotypes represented about 1.0-7.5% of CD8+ T cells in over 5 donors. Topping the CD3+CD56-NKG2C+ fraction as well were these clonotypes, in a few donors.

The receptor comes from a man between 45 and 60 years old who received an inactivated influenza vaccine. The sample in question was PBMCs from blood, obtained on the day of vaccination. V is TRBV7-9 and J is TRBJ2-1; a possible D gene is TRBD1 (6 bases). CDR3 residues: CASSLAHRDNEQFF. The CDR3 DNA reads as TGTGCCAGCAGCTTAGCGCACAGGGACAATGAGCAGTTCTTC.